The T cell receptor beta chain described here comes from a study of cytomegalovirus exposure and HLA in healthy donors. Turning to the study itself: Researchers previously reported finding roughly 120 million unique TCR beta sequences from 170 million or so T cells.

This CDR3 is built from 15 residues. J lost 1 base, V lost 6 bases, and 7 bases had no gene match. Germline values: CDR1 MNHEY, CDR2 SVGAGI. Study observations and caveats: In a later analysis, across HLA loci, associated TCR counts were highest for DRB1, lowest for HLA-C. Analyzed later, most CMV-associated TCR beta chains appeared HLA-restricted.

The study ran its PCR with 60 Vbeta and 13 Jbeta primers. Clones were read by immunoSEQ multiplex PCR, and TCRdb kept only the in-frame ones, dropping some. The repertoire includes some 200,000 clones, 80% of them detected once, and about 0.7% sits in the top ten. With respect to this clone: Its matching antigen is unknown.

The chain uses TRBV6-5 and TRBJ2-3, with 7 bases identical to TRBD1. Sequenced sample: PBMCs. This sequence originates from a boy younger than 18 in good health and CMV-seronegative. The CDR3 region is CASRDRVVGTDTQYF. DNA of the CDR3: TGTGCCAGCAGAGACAGGGTAGTAGGCACAGATACGCAGTATTTT.